This T cell receptor beta chain was documented in a study of vaccination effects on CD4 cells after COVID-19. Study summary: Sequencing followed a ViraFEST assay step that expanded antigen-specific CD4+ T cells with viral peptide pools.

Remarks on this clone: Its antigen is still unknown.

Culturing for 10 to 11 days preceded CD4+ T cell isolation. The participants, recipients of two vaccine doses, got either BNT162b2 or mRNA-1273. People in the vaccine group had not been infected with SARS-CoV-2 before, and their nucleocapsid antibodies were negative. Between the trimmed V and J ends, which lost 4 bases and 4 bases, there was a span of 10 bases. The CDR3 runs 13 residues. Looked up from germline, CDR1 is SGHDN and CDR2 is FVKESK. Method: immunoSEQ multiplex PCR; TCRdb's copy keeps in-frame clones and lacks some. The profile shows about 45,000 clones, around 70% of them singletons. Findings of the study overall: Clones induced by infection and by vaccine showed marked clonal contraction late after vaccination.

The sample was CD4+ T cells from PBMCs cultured without peptide, taken after COVID-19 vaccination. The chain combines TRBV14 with TRBJ1-1; D unresolved. The origin of this receptor is a human donor who received a COVID-19 vaccine. The chain's CDR3 is CASSPHWSTEAFF. DNA for the CDR3: TGTGCCAGCAGCCCACATTGGAGCACTGAAGCTTTCTTT.